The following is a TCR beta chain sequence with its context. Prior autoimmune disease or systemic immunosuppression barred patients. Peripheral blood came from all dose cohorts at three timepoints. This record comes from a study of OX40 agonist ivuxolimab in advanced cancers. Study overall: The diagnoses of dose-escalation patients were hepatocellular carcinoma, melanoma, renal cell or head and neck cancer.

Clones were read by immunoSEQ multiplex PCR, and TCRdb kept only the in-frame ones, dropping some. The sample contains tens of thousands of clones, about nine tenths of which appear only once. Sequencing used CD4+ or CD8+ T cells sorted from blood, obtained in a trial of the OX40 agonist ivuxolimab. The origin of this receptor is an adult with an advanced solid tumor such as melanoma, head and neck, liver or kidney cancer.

The CDR3 coding sequence is TGCGCCAGCATCCCGGGCATGAATTTTGCAGATACGCAGTATTTT. Translating gives CASIPGMNFADTQYF. The chain couples TRBV5-1 to TRBJ2-3; D ambiguous. Trimming removed 6 bases at V and 4 bases at J, with 18 bases between. Germline assignment: CDR1 SGHRS and CDR2 YFSETQ. There are 15 residues in the CDR3. Combining the CDR3 with reference TRBV5-1 and TRBJ2-3 gives the whole variable domain KAGVTQTPRYLIKTRGQQVTLSCSPISGHRSVSWYQQTPGQGLQFLFEYFSETQRNKGNFPGRFSGRQFSNSRSEMNVSTLELGDSALYLCASIPGMNFADTQYFGPGTRLTVL.